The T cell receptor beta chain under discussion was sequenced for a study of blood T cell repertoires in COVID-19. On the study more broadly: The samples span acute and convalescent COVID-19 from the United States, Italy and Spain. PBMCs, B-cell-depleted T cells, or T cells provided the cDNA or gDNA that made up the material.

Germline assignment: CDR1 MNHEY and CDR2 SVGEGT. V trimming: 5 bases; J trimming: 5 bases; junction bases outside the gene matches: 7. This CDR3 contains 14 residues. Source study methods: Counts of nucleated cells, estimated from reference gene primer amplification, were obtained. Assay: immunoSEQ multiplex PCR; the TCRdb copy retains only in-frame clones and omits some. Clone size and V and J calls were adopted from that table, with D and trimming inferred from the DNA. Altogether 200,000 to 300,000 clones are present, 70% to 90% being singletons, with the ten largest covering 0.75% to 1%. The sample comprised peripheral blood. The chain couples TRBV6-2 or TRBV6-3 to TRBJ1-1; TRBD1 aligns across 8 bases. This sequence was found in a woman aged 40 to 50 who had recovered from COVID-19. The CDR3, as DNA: TGTGCCAGCAGTGGTTCCAGGGGGCTGACTGAAGCTTTCTTT. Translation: CASSGSRGLTEAFF.